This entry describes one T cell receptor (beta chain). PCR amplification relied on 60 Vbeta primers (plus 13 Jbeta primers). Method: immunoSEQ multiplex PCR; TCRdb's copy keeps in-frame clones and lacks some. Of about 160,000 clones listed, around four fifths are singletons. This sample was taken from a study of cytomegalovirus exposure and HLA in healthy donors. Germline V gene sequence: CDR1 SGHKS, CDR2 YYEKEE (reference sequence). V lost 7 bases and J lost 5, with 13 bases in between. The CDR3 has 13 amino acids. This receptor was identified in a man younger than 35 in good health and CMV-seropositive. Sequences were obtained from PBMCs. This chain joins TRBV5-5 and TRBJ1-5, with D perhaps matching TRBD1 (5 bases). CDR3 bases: TGTGCCAGCCCGTTGGGAGGGGATCAGCCCCAGCATTTT. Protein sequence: CASPLGGDQPQHF.